The 16 T cell receptor beta chains presented below share a single source sample, sequenced in a study of cytomegalovirus exposure and HLA in healthy donors. Primers for the PCR totalled 60 Vbeta and 13 Jbeta. Generated by immunoSEQ multiplex PCR, the TCRdb table keeps only in-frame clones and is missing some. The table shows over 100,000 clones, with about four fifths occurring only once. What was sequenced was PBMCs. The receptors come from a male donor in good health and CMV-seronegative.

This clone has only one observation. The chain is built from TRBV4-2 and TRBJ2-5; the match to TRBD2 covers 7 bases. Trimming cost V 0 bases and J 3 bases; bases outside gene matches: 4. The CDR3 loop spans 15 amino acids. From germline, CDR1 is LGHNA and CDR2 YNFKEQ. The CDR3: CASSQDSGSEETQYF. The CDR3 coding sequence is TGTGCCAGCAGCCAAGATAGCGGGTCCGAAGAGACCCAGTACTTC.

V and J are TRBV5-1 and TRBJ2-2; 8 bases fit TRBD2. The length of the CDR3 is 15 residues. V lost 5 bases and J lost 3; bases outside the gene matches: 6. Looked up from germline, CDR1 is SGHRS and CDR2 is YFSETQ. In nucleotides, the CDR3 is TGCGCCAGCAGGTCAACTAGCGGCCACACCGGGGAGCTGTTTTTT. It translates to CASRSTSGHTGELFF.

This clone appeared a single time. The chain recombines TRBV29-1 with TRBJ1-5; possibly TRBD1 for D (5 bases). V was shortened by 6 bases and J by 2 bases, with 11 bases between the two germline ends. The CDR3 is 13 residues long. CDR1 and CDR2 (germline): SQVTM, ANQGSEA. The CDR3 DNA is TGCAGCGTGAGGGCGGGGGGCAATCAGCCCCAGCATTTT. It is translated as CSVRAGGNQPQHF.

The rearrangement joins TRBV5-1 to TRBJ2-7, with TRBD2 matching over 9 bases. The CDR3 runs 15 residues. CDR1 and CDR2 (germline): SGHRS, YFSETQ. The V and J ends lost 0 bases and 2 bases, in that order; junction bases with no gene match: 3. The CDR3 region has the DNA TGCGCCAGCAGCTTGGCGAGCGGGGGGACCTACGAGCAGTACTTC. It is translated as CASSLASGGTYEQYF.

The V gene is TRBV10-3, the J gene TRBJ1-3; the D is unclear. V was trimmed by 3 bases and J by 9 bases, leaving 12 bases between them. Germline V lookup: CDR1 ENHRY, CDR2 SYGVKD. The CDR3 has 13 residues. The CDR3, as DNA: TGTGCCATCAGTGAACCCACCCGCGGCACCATATATTTT. Translated, it gives CAISEPTRGTIYF.

The chain links TRBV21-1 to TRBJ1-2. TRBV21-1 represents a pseudogene. The CDR3 length is 12 residues. CDR3 nucleotide sequence: TGTGCCAGAATCGGAGGGTACTATGGCTACACCTTC. This gives the protein CARIGGYYGYTF.

V and J are TRBV7-2 and TRBJ2-5; D may be TRBD2 (6 bases). The CDR3 runs 15 residues. Trimming pared 5 bases from V and 0 bases from J, leaving 13 bases between. Germline loops: CDR1 SGHTA, CDR2 FQGNSA. The chain's CDR3 is CASSQSRGNQETQYF. As DNA, the CDR3 is TGTGCCAGCAGCCAGAGTCGGGGGAACCAAGAGACCCAGTACTTC.

The V gene is TRBV27, the J gene TRBJ2-1; 7 bases line up with TRBD1. From germline, CDR1 is MNHEY and CDR2 SMNVEV (reference sequence). V gave up 5 bases and J gave up 4 bases; unmatched junction bases: 8. The CDR3 runs to 15 residues. The CDR3 is CASSLEAGGYNEQFF. In DNA form, the CDR3 reads TGTGCCAGCAGTCTGGAGGCAGGGGGATACAATGAGCAGTTCTTC.

The gene calls are TRBV19 and TRBJ1-5, with a weak D call TRBD1 (5 bases). V lost 3 bases and J 6 bases, leaving 12 bases between the germline ends. Germline assignment: CDR1 LNHDA and CDR2 SQIVND (reference sequence). CDR3 length equals 14 residues. The CDR3 here is CASSMGQEGQPQHF. The CDR3 bases are TGTGCCAGTAGTATGGGGCAGGAGGGTCAGCCCCAGCATTTT. Combining the CDR3 with reference TRBV19 and TRBJ1-5 gives the whole variable domain DGGITQSPKYLFRKEGQNVTLSCEQNLNHDAMYWYRQDPGQGLRLIYYSQIVNDFQKGDIAEGYSVSREKKESFPLTVTSAQKNPTAFYLCASSMGQEGQPQHFGDGTRLSIL.

This clone has ten or more counts. The chain couples TRBV28 to TRBJ1-4, with D perhaps matching TRBD1 (5 bases). With 4 bases removed from V and 10 bases from J, the gap between germline ends came to 10 bases. Germline-derived CDR1 and CDR2 are MDHEN and SYDVKM. The CDR3 contains 12 residues. The CDR3 loop reads CASSSIDRKLFF. DNA of the CDR3: TGTGCCAGCAGTTCGATCGACAGAAAACTGTTTTTT.

This clone has a single count. The chain uses TRBV9 and TRBJ1-6; D is uncertain. Germline loops: CDR1 SGDLS, CDR2 YYNGEE. This CDR3 has 15 amino acids. V lost 5 bases and J 10 bases, leaving 19 bases between the germline ends. CDR3: CASRDDSGRSSPLHF. The CDR3 coding sequence is TGTGCCAGCAGGGACGATTCCGGGAGGAGCTCACCCCTCCACTTT.

The rearrangement joins TRBV7-9 to TRBJ1-1; weak D call: TRBD1 (5 bases). CDR3 length: 16 residues. Trimming cost V 2 bases and J 4 bases, with 17 bases left between them. CDR1 and CDR2 (germline): SEHNR, FQNEAQ (reference sequence). CDR3 DNA: TGTGCCAGCAGCTTATTATTTGACAGAACTCCCACTGAAGCTTTCTTT. Translation gives CASSLLFDRTPTEAFF.

The chain uses TRBV5-1 and TRBJ2-5; 10 bases fit TRBD1. Germline CDR1 SGHRS, CDR2 YFSETQ. The trim removed 4 bases at V and 3 bases at J, leaving 3 bases unmatched. The CDR3 sequence is 14 residues long. CDR3 sequence (DNA): TGCGCCAGCAGCACAGGGACAGGGGAAGAGACCCAGTACTTC. This sequence encodes CASSTGTGEETQYF.

The chain employs TRBV7-3 and TRBJ2-3; TRBD2 is a possible D gene (5 bases). V lost 4 bases, J lost 4 bases, and 12 bases lay in between. There are 14 residues in the CDR3. Germline CDR1 is SGHTA and CDR2 is FQGTGA. The CDR3 sequence: CASSSGYGSDTQYF. CDR3 in DNA: TGTGCCAGCAGCTCGGGGTATGGTTCAGATACGCAGTATTTT.

The V gene is TRBV19, the J gene TRBJ2-1; TRBD2 aligns across 11 bases. Per germline, CDR1 LNHDA and CDR2 SQIVND (reference sequence). J gave up 4 bases and V 5 bases, and 7 bases lay outside the gene matches. The CDR3 length is 16 residues. The CDR3 protein is CASSLTSGGPYNEQFF. The CDR3 nucleotides read TGTGCCAGTAGTCTTACTAGCGGGGGACCTTACAATGAGCAGTTCTTC.

This clone appeared once. Other DNA sequences in this sample translate to the same CDR3. The chain links TRBV5-1 to TRBJ1-5; D not resolved. Germline loops: CDR1 SGHRS, CDR2 YFSETQ. The CDR3 consists of 15 residues. Trimming took 2 bases from V and 0 from J, leaving 9 bases between them. The CDR3 reads CASSLSGNSNQPQHF. Here the CDR3 DNA reads TGCGCCAGCAGCTTATCCGGGAATAGCAATCAGCCCCAGCATTTT.